The 28 T cell receptor beta chains reported below all come from one sample, sequenced in a study of blood T cell repertoires in COVID-19 (dated by TCRdb to the early 2020s). The method was the immunoSEQ multiplex PCR assay. In TCRdb, the immuneACCESS table is reduced to in-frame sequences with V and J assigned. These tables do not hold every clone; where another copy was compared, an unresolved V gene accounts for under half, and the others remain unexplained. For this sample there are some 140,000 clones; approximately 90% appear just once. The ten top clones hold approximately 2.3% of the sample. Sequencing was done on a sample of peripheral blood. All receptors come from a man in his 70s with active COVID-19.

The chain joins TRBV2 to TRBJ2-5, with a tentative D call TRBD2 (7 bases). Germline V lookup: CDR1 SNHLY, CDR2 FYNNEI. The CDR3 is 14 residues long. V was clipped by 4 bases and J by 4 bases, with 13 bases between them. This chain's CDR3 is CASSGRGGIETQYF. CDR3 sequence (DNA): TGTGCCAGCAGTGGGAGGGGGGGAATAGAGACCCAGTACTTC.

This chain uses TRBV5-1 with TRBJ1-3; 8 bases are shared with TRBD1. Germline V lookup: CDR1 SGHRS, CDR2 YFSETQ. The junction had 4 bases not matched to a gene; V was cut back by 6 bases and J by 2 bases. The CDR3 extends over 14 amino acids. The CDR3: CASTDRAAGNTIYF. The CDR3 DNA sequence: TGCGCCAGCACGGACAGGGCGGCTGGAAACACCATATATTTT.

The chain uses TRBV19 and TRBJ2-3; 7 bases line up with TRBD2. This CDR3 spans 15 amino acids. Germline V gene sequence: CDR1 LNHDA, CDR2 SQIVND (reference sequence). Trimming cost V 7 bases and J 1 base; bases outside gene matches: 8. The CDR3 protein is CASTPTSRGTDTQYF. The CDR3 coding sequence is TGTGCCAGTACCCCGACTAGCCGTGGCACAGATACGCAGTATTTT.

This clone was recorded only once. The sample carries other DNA sequences with the same CDR3. The chain employs TRBV5-4 and TRBJ2-3; no firm D call. Between the trimmed V and J ends, which lost 4 bases and 1 base, there was a span of 7 bases. In germline, CDR1 is SGHNT, CDR2 YYREEE (reference sequence). The CDR3 totals 13 residues. The CDR3 sequence: CASSLSGTDTQYF. The CDR3 region has the DNA TGTGCCAGCAGCCTAAGCGGCACAGATACGCAGTATTTT.

This chain joins TRBV3-1 (or the pseudogene TRBV3-2) and TRBJ1-4; D gene ambiguous. V lost 4 bases, J lost 8 bases, and 11 bases lay in between. Germline lookup yields CDR1 LGHDT and CDR2 YNNKEL (reference sequence). The CDR3 consists of 13 residues. The chain's CDR3 is CASSPAPREKLFF. CDR3 nucleotides: TGTGCCAGCAGCCCGGCGCCGAGGGAAAAACTGTTTTTT.

The gene calls are TRBV19 and TRBJ2-7; 8 bases match TRBD1. This CDR3 is 15 amino acids long. V was pared by 0 bases and J by 3 bases, with 4 bases of the junction left unmatched. Germline V gives CDR1 LNHDA, CDR2 SQIVND (reference sequence). The CDR3 region is CASSIEAGGRYEQYF. The CDR3 nucleotides read TGTGCCAGTAGTATAGAGGCAGGGGGCCGCTACGAGCAGTACTTC. The entire variable domain, with the rest obtained from reference TRBV19 and TRBJ2-7, is as follows: DGGITQSPKYLFRKEGQNVTLSCEQNLNHDAMYWYRQDPGQGLRLIYYSQIVNDFQKGDIAEGYSVSREKKESFPLTVTSAQKNPTAFYLCASSIEAGGRYEQYFGPGTRLTVT.

The chain uses TRBV24-1 and TRBJ2-5; TRBD2 matches at 13 bases. CDR3 length: 16 amino acids. Germline assignment: CDR1 KGHDR and CDR2 SFDVKD. The V segment lost 4 bases and the J segment 2 bases; nucleotides outside the gene matches: 3. CDR3: CATSETSGRNQETQYF. CDR3 in DNA: TGTGCCACCAGTGAGACTAGCGGGAGGAATCAAGAGACCCAGTACTTC.

The V gene is TRBV3-1 (or the pseudogene TRBV3-2), the J gene TRBJ2-7; a weak D match, TRBD1 (9 bases). Trimming stripped 3 bases from V and 2 bases from J, with 23 bases between. Germline CDR1 is LGHDT and CDR2 is YNNKEL (reference sequence). The CDR3 has 18 residues. The CDR3: CASSQGPGGDRDTYEQYF. The CDR3 DNA sequence: TGTGCCAGCAGCCAGGGCCCGGGGGGGGACAGGGATACCTACGAGCAGTACTTC.

This chain connects TRBV7-2 to TRBJ2-2; the D gene is possibly TRBD2 (5 bases). The CDR3 extends over 15 amino acids. The ends were cut back, 0 bases at V and 0 bases at J, with 5 bases in the middle. CDR1 SGHTA and CDR2 FQGNSA come from the germline V gene. CDR3 in DNA: TGTGCCAGCAGCTTAGCGGGAGCGAACACCGGGGAGCTGTTTTTT. This gives the protein CASSLAGANTGELFF.

The chain links TRBV3-1 (or the pseudogene TRBV3-2) to TRBJ1-2; D is undetermined. Germline assignment: CDR1 LGHDT and CDR2 YNNKEL (reference sequence). V was shortened by 0 bases and J by 8 bases, with 10 bases between the two germline ends. The CDR3 sequence is 13 residues long. The CDR3 nucleotides are TGTGCCAGCAGCCAAGAAAAACTGCTGGGCTACACCTTC. This codes for CASSQEKLLGYTF.

V usage is TRBV28 and J usage is TRBJ2-1, with TRBD1 matching 9 bases. CDR3 length: 14 residues. J gave up 7 bases and V 5 bases, and 6 bases lay outside the gene matches. Germline V lookup: CDR1 MDHEN, CDR2 SYDVKM. CDR3 DNA: TGTGCCAGCAGTCCCTCGGGACAGGGAAATGAGCAGTTCTTC. It translates to CASSPSGQGNEQFF.

The chain is built from TRBV2 and TRBJ1-5, with unresolved D. This CDR3 region has 17 residues. Trimming removed 2 bases from V and 3 bases from J, with 17 bases in between. Per the germline V gene, CDR1 is SNHLY and CDR2 is FYNNEI. As DNA, the CDR3 is TGTGCCAGCAGTGAAACGAGTTTTGAGGGTAACAATCAGCCCCAGCATTTT. It is translated as CASSETSFEGNNQPQHF.

The chain uses TRBV18 and TRBJ1-5, with D unresolved. Deletions cut 2 bases from V and 6 bases from J, with 14 bases between. The CDR3 runs 15 residues. Germline CDR1 is KGHSH and CDR2 is LQKENI. CDR3 in amino acids: CASSPAVGGGQPQHF. DNA of the CDR3: TGTGCCAGCTCACCAGCGGTAGGCGGTGGTCAGCCCCAGCATTTT. The full variable domain, its missing parts supplied by reference TRBV18 and TRBJ1-5, is NAGVMQNPRHLVRRRGQEARLRCSPMKGHSHVYWYRQLPEEGLKFMVYLQKENIIDESGMPKERFSAEFPKEGPSILRIQQVVRGDSAAYFCASSPAVGGGQPQHFGDGTRLSIL.

The J gene is TRBJ1-4, the V gene TRBV20-1, with TRBD1 identical over 7 bases. The CDR3 has 20 residues. Trimming cost V 3 bases and J 8 bases; bases outside gene matches: 27. Germline CDR1 reads DFQATT; CDR2 reads SNEGSKA (reference sequence). The CDR3 loop reads CSASIPRDRAFGGAEEKLFF. The CDR3 coding sequence is TGCAGTGCTAGTATACCCCGGGACAGAGCCTTCGGGGGTGCGGAGGAAAAACTGTTTTTT.

The chain combines TRBV9 with TRBJ2-1; TRBD2 matches at 9 bases. This CDR3 is 15 amino acids long. The germline V gene has CDR1 SGDLS and CDR2 YYNGEE. Trimming at V came to 0 bases and at J to 4 bases, leaving 2 bases not matched to a gene. The CDR3 loop reads CASSVDLAGYNEQFF. Here the CDR3 DNA reads TGTGCCAGCAGCGTAGACCTAGCGGGGTACAATGAGCAGTTCTTC.

The chain links TRBV2 to TRBJ2-7; possible D gene TRBD1, 7 bases. Germline assignment: CDR1 SNHLY and CDR2 FYNNEI. V dropped 7 bases and J dropped 2 bases, with 15 bases sitting between them. CDR3 length: 14 residues. DNA for the CDR3: TGTGCCAGCACCGGGGGACAGCTACCCTACGAGCAGTACTTC. Its protein is CASTGGQLPYEQYF.

The chain has TRBV6-1 and TRBJ1-5, with a weak D call TRBD1 (5 bases). This CDR3 has 14 amino acids. Germline CDR1 and CDR2: MNHNS and SASEGT. Trimming pared 1 base from V and 4 bases from J, leaving 8 bases between. The CDR3 bases are TGTGCCAGCAGTGAAGGGAACAGGAATCAGCCCCAGCATTTT. Amino acids: CASSEGNRNQPQHF.

This clone was observed a single time. The V gene is TRBV4-1, the J gene TRBJ1-4; TRBD1 is a possible D gene (5 bases). Trimming pared 6 bases from V and 5 bases from J, leaving 16 bases between. The CDR3 has 15 residues. Germline CDR1 is MGHRA and CDR2 is YSYEKL. The CDR3 nucleotides read TGCGCCAGCAGTCGCCCGCCCGCAGGGAATGAAAAACTGTTTTTT. This encodes CASSRPPAGNEKLFF.

The chain couples TRBV28 to TRBJ2-7, with 9 nucleotides matching TRBD2. Germline V CDR1 and CDR2: MDHEN, SYDVKM. Trimming cost V 6 bases and J 3 bases; bases outside gene matches: 9. The CDR3 covers 15 residues. The CDR3 DNA sequence: TGTGCCAGCAGCCCCTCAGCGGGAGGTCTCTACGAGCAGTACTTC. Translation: CASSPSAGGLYEQYF.

V gene TRBV19 combines with J gene TRBJ1-1, with D unclear. Germline V gene data show CDR1 as LNHDA and CDR2 as SQIVND (reference sequence). V lost 11 bases to trimming and J lost 0 bases, with 16 bases between them. This CDR3 is built from 14 residues. CDR3 loop: CAAGRETLNTEAFF. The CDR3 DNA sequence: TGTGCCGCGGGCCGGGAGACATTGAACACTGAAGCTTTCTTT. The whole variable domain, remainder taken from reference TRBV19 and TRBJ1-1, is DGGITQSPKYLFRKEGQNVTLSCEQNLNHDAMYWYRQDPGQGLRLIYYSQIVNDFQKGDIAEGYSVSREKKESFPLTVTSAQKNPTAFYLCAAGRETLNTEAFFGQGTRLTVV.

The rearrangement links TRBV5-4 to TRBJ1-6; 7 bases line up with TRBD1. The CDR3 is made up of 15 amino acids. Germline V gene lookup returns CDR1 SGHNT and CDR2 YYREEE (reference sequence). The V and J ends lost 4 bases and 5 bases, in that order; junction bases with no gene match: 6. The CDR3 coding sequence is TGTGCCAGCAGCCTCGGAGGGACAGATAATTCACCCCTCCACTTT. Translated: CASSLGGTDNSPLHF.

The rearrangement uses TRBV19 and TRBJ1-6, with D unclear. The CDR3 is 15 amino acids. Trimming left V 4 bases short and J 9 bases short, with 16 bases between. CDR1 is LNHDA, CDR2 SQIVND, per germline (reference sequence). CDR3 in DNA: TGTGCCAGTAGTACCCTCGAACACGGCGGTTCACCCCTCCACTTT. It is translated as CASSTLEHGGSPLHF. The full variable domain, rest sourced from reference TRBV19 and TRBJ1-6, is DGGITQSPKYLFRKEGQNVTLSCEQNLNHDAMYWYRQDPGQGLRLIYYSQIVNDFQKGDIAEGYSVSREKKESFPLTVTSAQKNPTAFYLCASSTLEHGGSPLHFGNGTRLTVT.

This chain links TRBV11-3 with TRBJ1-1; 7 bases are a match to TRBD1. Germline CDR1 and CDR2: SGHNT and YENEEA. J was trimmed by 1 base and V by 4 bases; bases with no gene match: 0. The length of the CDR3 is 13 residues. The CDR3 loop reads CASSWDRNTEAFF. For the CDR3, the DNA is TGTGCCAGCAGCTGGGACAGGAACACTGAAGCTTTCTTT.

This rearrangement joins TRBV18 to TRBJ1-2, with D possibly TRBD1 on 5 matching bases. CDR3 length: 14 amino acids. CDR1 and CDR2 from the germline V gene are KGHSH and LQKENI. Trimming stripped 2 bases from V and 4 bases from J, with 11 bases between. The CDR3 coding sequence is TGTGCCAGCTCACCAACGGGGGGGAGCTATGGCTACACCTTC. Residues: CASSPTGGSYGYTF.

The V gene is TRBV5-1, the J gene TRBJ2-1; TRBD2 matches 11 bases. This CDR3 region has 14 residues. V gave up 5 bases and J gave up 8 bases; unmatched junction bases: 6. Germline V gene data show CDR1 as SGHRS and CDR2 as YFSETQ. The CDR3 bases are TGCGCCAGCAGTGGAACTAGCGGGAGTCATGAGCAGTTCTTC. Its protein product is CASSGTSGSHEQFF.

There are a few counts of this clone. The chain carries TRBV11-2 and TRBJ2-5; D is possibly TRBD1 (6 bases). Germline CDR1 SGHAT, CDR2 FQNNGV. V lost 5 bases and J lost 4, with 14 bases in between. CDR3 length: 14 residues. For the CDR3, the DNA is TGTGCCAGCAGCGCACAGGGATGGGTAGAGACCCAGTACTTC. This sequence encodes CASSAQGWVETQYF.

A note on this clone: Other DNA sequences within the sample encode an identical CDR3. The rearrangement joins TRBV28 to TRBJ1-1, with no clear D. From germline, CDR1 is MDHEN and CDR2 SYDVKM. V was trimmed by 4 bases and J by 1 base, leaving 7 bases between them. The CDR3 consists of 13 residues. The CDR3 region has the DNA TGTGCCAGCAGTTCAACGGGGAACACTGAAGCTTTCTTT. Protein sequence: CASSSTGNTEAFF.

The J gene is TRBJ1-1, the V gene TRBV6-5; D unresolved. Germline V gives CDR1 MNHEY, CDR2 SVGAGI. Trimming removed 4 bases from V and 7 bases from J, with 19 bases in between. The CDR3 contains 15 residues. The DNA for the CDR3 is TGTGCCAGCAGTTCCCCCTCGGGAGGGAAAGGTGAAGCTTTCTTT. This codes for CASSSPSGGKGEAFF.